The T cell receptor (beta chain) under discussion was sequenced for a study of beta chain features in type 1 diabetes (dated by TCRdb to the late 2010s). About the study as a whole: Patients and healthy donors did not differ in mean age, gender distribution, total cell number or subset yield. Across all samples, around 99 million sorted cells were examined, and cell number per subset correlated strongly with RNA yield. The study compared the TCRB repertoires of sorted circulating CD4+ T cell subsets in recently diagnosed type 1 diabetes patients with those in matched healthy donors. Whereas all 30 or so donors provided naive and central memory subsets, regulatory and stem cell-like memory subsets were isolated from just 8 patients and roughly eight healthy donors.

A single peripheral blood draw of around 0.11 L on average was collected from each donor into heparinised tubes. Naive, central memory, regulatory and stem cell-like memory CD4+ T cells were sorted on a BD FACSAria II using a panel including CD45RO, CCR7, CD25, CD127, CD95 and CD27. Purity was above 95% for every sorted population. PBMCs were isolated immediately by Lymphoprep density gradient centrifugation and stained directly without culture. So that batch effects would be minimized, each experiment stained and sorted samples in pairs, pairing one healthy donor with one patient. General study outcomes and caveats: PCR may preferentially amplify shorter templates, but because patient and control samples were amplified and corrected together, any resulting skew would affect both groups equally. Patients with type 1 diabetes made fewer insertions and deleted more nucleotides at VDJ recombination sites, implying thymic rearrangement abnormalities. Type 1 diabetes patients showed a moderate but significant shortening of TCRB CDR3 length in all four CD4+ subsets. HLA sub-analyses involved small numbers of individuals, so any influence of HLA type on TCRB rearrangement remained unresolved. Because cDNA was sequenced instead of genomic DNA, highly expressing activated cells could be over-represented, though the groups showed no difference in activation or CD3 levels. Naive, central memory and regulatory TCRB repertoires appeared to be more similar among patients than among healthy donors.

The germline V gene sets CDR1 to SGDLS and CDR2 to YYNGEE. Trimming costs V 3 bases and J 8 bases, and their ends lie 9 bases apart. The CDR3 contains 12 residues, cysteine and phenylalanine counted. Left in the record is the CDR3 DNA by itself, 36 bases read in frame from the first base. Comment on this clone: Its antigen is currently not known. Base qualities are missing; no much larger clone stands one base away.

All of the isolated RNA was reverse transcribed with the High Capacity cDNA Reverse Transcription Kit, so expressed TCRB transcripts were sequenced. Deep immunoSEQ sequencing was performed on naive, central memory and regulatory T cell samples, with an average of around 3.5 million total reads per sample. After sorted cells were lysed in RLT buffer, RNA was extracted with DNase-treated RNeasy Micro or Mini kits, with the choice depending on cell number. To prevent cross-contamination, every cell subset was processed on its own, while patient and healthy donor samples were processed together. Using the immunoSEQ multiplex PCR, TCRB sequences were amplified from cDNA into 87-bp fragments spanning the CDR3 region. The amplicons were sequenced using the Illumina HiSeq platform. Per the original workflow: PCR bias was corrected computationally using synthetic template baselines, and reads within Hamming distance 2 were collapsed, with unmergeable singletons discarded. By aligning reads against IMGT, V, D and J genes, CDR3 length, and insertions or deletions at six rearrangement sites were assigned. Within each subset, clonotype counts were normalized to sorted cell number, and only after that were true diversity and Gini coefficients computed with the tcR R package. The overlap coefficient, calculated on TCRB nucleotide sequences, was used to measure repertoire sharing. Out-of-frame TCRB sequences from naive cells were analyzed to stand in for the pre-selection repertoire. TCRdb re-hosts the immuneACCESS table, in-frame sequences only. Its copies lack some clones; in the studies checked, an unresolved V gene accounts for under half of them, and the cause for the rest is not known. V and J calls plus clone size are reproduced from that table; the DNA served to infer D and trimming. This sample comprises roughly 370,000 clones, roughly 13% of them detected only once. Under 0.04% of the sample comes from the top ten.

The chain couples TRBV9 to TRBJ1-3; the D gene identity is not certain. The receptor was isolated from a man aged 25 to 45 in good health. Sequencing was done on a sample of naive CD4+ T cells from blood. Sample cell subset or site, as interpreted from the label and publication: true naive CD4+ T cells. The CDR3 protein: CASSANEDTIYF. The DNA reads as follows: TGTGCCAGCAGCGCTAACGAGGACACCATATATTTT.